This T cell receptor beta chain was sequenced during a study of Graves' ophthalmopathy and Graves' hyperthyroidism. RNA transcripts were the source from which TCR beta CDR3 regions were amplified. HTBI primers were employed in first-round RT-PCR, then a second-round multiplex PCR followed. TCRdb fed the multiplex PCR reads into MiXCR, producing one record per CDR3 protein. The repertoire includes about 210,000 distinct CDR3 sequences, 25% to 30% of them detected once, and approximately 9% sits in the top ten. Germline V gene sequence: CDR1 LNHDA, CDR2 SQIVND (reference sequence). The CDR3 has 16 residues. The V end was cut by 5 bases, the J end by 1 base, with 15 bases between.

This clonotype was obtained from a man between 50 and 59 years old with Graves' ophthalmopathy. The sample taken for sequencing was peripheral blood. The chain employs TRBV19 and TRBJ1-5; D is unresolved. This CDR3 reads CASSPAWQESNQPQHF. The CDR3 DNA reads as TGTGCCAGTAGTCCGGCGTGGCAGGAGAGCAATCAGCCCCAGCATTTT. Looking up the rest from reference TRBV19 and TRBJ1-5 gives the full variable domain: DGGITQSPKYLFRKEGQNVTLSCEQNLNHDAMYWYRQDPGQGLRLIYYSQIVNDFQKGDIAEGYSVSREKKESFPLTVTSAQKNPTAFYLCASSPAWQESNQPQHFGDGTRLSIL.